Listed below are T cell receptor beta chains from one sample, sequenced in a study of T cell responses to AZD1222 COVID-19 vaccine. Repertoires were generated with immunoSEQ multiplex PCR, while TCRdb's copy carries only in-frame clones and drops some. The table includes 200,000 to 250,000 clones, roughly 94% detected once. Sequences were derived from peripheral blood, sampled 28 days after the second dose of the MenACWY control vaccine. The receptors here all came from an adult who received the MenACWY meningococcal vaccine as a control. Both conserved end residues are part of each CDR3. A D gene is named only where the DNA matches it firmly. Where a row states a size, it is once, few, many or the class of an expanded clone; other rows omit it.

d_gene	v_gene	j_gene	abundance	CDR3nt	CDR3aa
TRBD2	TRBV30	TRBJ2-7	NA	TGTGCCTGGAGTGTACGGCAGCGGGGAGGAGGAGAGCAGTACTTC	CAWSVRQRGGGEQYF
NA	TRBV25-1	TRBJ2-1	NA	TGTGCCAGCAAGGATTACTCCTACAATGAGCAGTTCTTC	CASKDYSYNEQFF
TRBD1	TRBV10-2	TRBJ1-1	NA	TGCGCCAGCAGTGGAGGGACAGGGGTTGGGGGAGCTTTCTTT	CASSGGTGVGGAFF
NA	TRBV6-6	TRBJ2-7	NA	TGTGCCAGCAGTTACGAGGTTTCCTACGAGCAGTACTTC	CASSYEVSYEQYF
NA	TRBV9	TRBJ2-7	NA	TGTGCCAGCAGCGGCGGAGCCCCCTACGAGCAGTACTTC	CASSGGAPYEQYF
NA	TRBV7-9	TRBJ1-4	NA	TGTGCCAGCCAGCAGGGTTCTAATGAAAAACTGTTTTTT	CASQQGSNEKLFF
NA	TRBV29-1	TRBJ1-2	once	TGCAGCGTTGAAGCGAGGGACGGCTACACCTTC	CSVEARDGYTF
NA	TRBV7-8	TRBJ1-6	NA	TGTGCCAGCAGCACCCCGTGGGGGGCCCCTAATTCACCCCTCCACTTT	CASSTPWGAPNSPLHF
TRBD1	TRBV6-6	TRBJ2-2	NA	TGTGCCAGCAGCGAGAGACAGGGTGGTACCGGGGAGCTGTTTTTT	CASSERQGGTGELFF
NA	TRBV7-9	TRBJ1-5	NA	TGTGCCAGCAGCTTAGGGGGCCAGCCCCAGCATTTT	CASSLGGQPQHF
NA	TRBV9	TRBJ1-6	once	TGTGCCAGCAGCGTAGGAGGGGCTGGTTCACCCCTCCACTTT	CASSVGGAGSPLHF
NA	TRBV20-1	TRBJ2-4	NA	TGCAGTGCTAGAGATAGTAGCATTCAGTACTTC	CSARDSSIQYF
NA	TRBV7-2	TRBJ1-1	once	TGTGCCAGCAGCTTCCTTCCCTGGGAAGCTTTCTTT	CASSFLPWEAFF
NA	TRBV4-3	TRBJ1-2	NA	TGCGCCAGCAGCCAAGATAGGGCAGGGGTGATTATTAACTATGGCTACACCTTC	CASSQDRAGVIINYGYTF
NA	TRBV2	TRBJ1-6	NA	TGTGCCAGCAGTGAAAGGGGGGTCCGTAATTCACCCCTCCACTTT	CASSERGVRNSPLHF
NA	TRBV5-8	TRBJ2-7	NA	TGTGCCAGCAGCCGAGGGAGGGGGCGCATCTACGAGCAGTACTTC	CASSRGRGRIYEQYF
NA	TRBV7-8	TRBJ2-7	NA	TGTGCCAGCAGCTTCGGACAGAGTTCCTACGAGCAGTACTTC	CASSFGQSSYEQYF
NA	TRBV14	TRBJ1-1	NA	TGTGCCAGCAGCCAAATAACTGGGAAGGGGAACACTGAAGCTTTCTTT	CASSQITGKGNTEAFF
NA	TRBV28	TRBJ1-2	once	TGTGCCAGCATTTCAGGGAACTATGGCTACACCTTC	CASISGNYGYTF
NA	TRBV18	TRBJ2-2	NA	TGTGCCAGCTCACCAGCGAACACCGGGGAGCTGTTTTTT	CASSPANTGELFF
TRBD1	TRBV2	TRBJ1-2	NA	TGTGCCAGCAGCAAGGACAGGGGCAGAGGCTACACCTTC	CASSKDRGRGYTF
NA	TRBV30	TRBJ2-5	NA	TGTGCCTGGACCCCAGTGAACCAAGAGACCCAGTACTTC	CAWTPVNQETQYF
NA	TRBV5-1	TRBJ2-7	NA	TGCGCCAGCAGCGTCCAGGGACCTACCTACGAGCAGTACTTC	CASSVQGPTYEQYF
NA	TRBV27	TRBJ2-7	NA	TGTGCCAGCAGTCCCACCGGGACCACCTACGAGCAGTACTTC	CASSPTGTTYEQYF
TRBD2	TRBV5-1	TRBJ2-2	once	TGCGCCAGCAGCTTGGCACCGGGACTAGCGGGATCAAACACCGGGGAGCTGTTTTTT	CASSLAPGLAGSNTGELFF
NA	TRBV10-3	TRBJ2-7	NA	TGTGCCATCAGTGAGTCAGGGACCCGGTGGCGTAGACCCTACGAGCAGTACTTC	CAISESGTRWRRPYEQYF
TRBD1	TRBV19	TRBJ1-2	NA	TGTGCCAGTAGTATCCCGGACAGGCGAGACGGCTACACCTTC	CASSIPDRRDGYTF
NA	TRBV7-8	TRBJ2-3	NA	TGTGCCAGCAGCTTAAGATTGTCCGGGGATACGCAGTATTTT	CASSLRLSGDTQYF
TRBD1	TRBV5-4	TRBJ2-7	NA	TGTGCCAGCAGCTTGGCAGGACAGGGCGGCCACGAGCAGTACTTC	CASSLAGQGGHEQYF
NA	TRBV6-5	TRBJ2-2	NA	TGTGCCAGCAGTTACCAGACAGGTTTCGGGGAGCTGTTTTTT	CASSYQTGFGELFF